This T cell receptor (beta chain) came from a study of Ad26.COV2.S vaccination and SARS-CoV-2 variants. The wider study: In the COV1001 trial, the donor was in the Ad26.COV2.S arm. Recipients of Ad26.COV2.S got it intramuscularly, once or twice 56 days apart. Study-wide findings and caveats: Breadth and depth estimates from TCRs may understate total T cell responses.

In regard to this clone: Its antigen is not identified.

Assay: immunoSEQ multiplex PCR; the TCRdb copy retains only in-frame clones and omits some. The sample comprises hundreds of thousands of clones, 75% to 90% of which are singletons, and about 10% rests with the top ten. Indicated treatment: around 19 received Ad26.COV2.S at low or high dose, single or two shots; several received placebo; per-sample allocation not given. It was on day 63 after the first vaccine or placebo injection that samples were taken. Within Boston, the person who donated was an adult of 18-55 years. The TCR comes from a person aged 18 to 59 who received the Ad26.COV2.S COVID-19 vaccine or a placebo. The sample here was peripheral blood, taken in a trial of Ad26.COV2.S vaccine versus placebo.

The CDR3 here is CASSLGLAGGLIGNEQFF. The CDR3 nucleotides are TGTGCCAGCAGCTTAGGACTAGCGGGAGGGCTTATAGGGAATGAGCAGTTCTTC. The chain couples TRBV11-3 to TRBJ2-1; 14 nucleotides match TRBD2. The CDR3 loop spans 18 amino acids. J gave up 7 bases and V 1 base, and 9 bases lay outside the gene matches. CDR1 and CDR2 (germline): SGHNT, YENEEA.